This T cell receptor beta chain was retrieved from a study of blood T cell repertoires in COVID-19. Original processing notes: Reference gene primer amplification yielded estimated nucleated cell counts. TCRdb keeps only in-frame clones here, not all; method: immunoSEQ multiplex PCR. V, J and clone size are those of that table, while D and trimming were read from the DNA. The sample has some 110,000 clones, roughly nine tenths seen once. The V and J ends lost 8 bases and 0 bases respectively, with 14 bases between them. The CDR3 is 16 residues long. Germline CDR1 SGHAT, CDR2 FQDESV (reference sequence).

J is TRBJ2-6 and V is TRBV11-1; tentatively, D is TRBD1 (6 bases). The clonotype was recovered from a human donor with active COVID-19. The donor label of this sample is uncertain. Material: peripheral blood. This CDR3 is CASSQGPSSGANVLTF. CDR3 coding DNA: TGTGCCAGCTCGCAGGGGCCTTCCTCTGGGGCCAACGTCCTGACTTTC.